These 19 T cell receptor beta chains originate from one sample sequenced in a study of CD8 T cells in ankylosing spondylitis. TCRdb reanalysed the 5' RACE reads using MiXCR and keeps one entry per CDR3 protein. The repertoire holds more than 250,000 distinct CDR3 sequences, with 9.5% to 13% as singletons. The sample was blood, either unsorted or a sorted T cell fraction (not recorded which). These TCRs come from a female donor with ankylosing spondylitis or in good health (not recorded which).

This clonotype showed up many times. The CDR3 spells CASSPSGSITEAFF. For the CDR3, the DNA is TGTGCCAGCAGCCCCTCGGGTAGTATCACTGAAGCTTTCTTT. The chain is built from TRBV12-3 or TRBV12-4 and TRBJ1-1, with D uncertain. This CDR3 comprises 14 residues. Trimming took 6 bases from V and 4 from J, leaving 15 bases between them.

V gene TRBV7-2 combines with J gene TRBJ1-2; D is unresolved. The germline V and J ends were trimmed by 1 base and 6 bases, with 9 bases remaining between them. Germline V lookup: CDR1 SGHTA, CDR2 FQGNSA. The CDR3 spans 13 residues. CDR3 sequence: CASSLVDGDGYTF. The CDR3 coding sequence is TGTGCCAGCAGCTTAGTGGACGGGGATGGCTACACCTTC.

This clonotype was seen a handful of times. V and J are TRBV3-1 and TRBJ2-2, with TRBD2 matching over 9 bases. The trim removed 1 base at V and 2 bases at J, leaving 8 bases unmatched. The CDR3 is 18 residues long. In germline, CDR1 is LGHDT, CDR2 YNNKEL (reference sequence). CDR3: CASSQVYGLAGNTGELFF. DNA for the CDR3: TGTGCCAGCAGCCAAGTTTACGGCCTAGCGGGAAACACCGGGGAGCTGTTTTTT.

V is TRBV9 and J is TRBJ2-2, with D possibly called TRBD1 or TRBD2 (5 bases each). The CDR3 spans 13 residues. The V and J ends lost 0 bases and 7 bases respectively, with 7 bases between them. CDR1 is SGDLS, CDR2 YYNGEE, per germline. The DNA for the CDR3 is TGTGCCAGCAGCGTAGGGGGGATCGGGGAGCTGTTTTTT. Its protein product is CASSVGGIGELFF.

The CDR3 DNA is TGTGCCAGCAGCTTGATTGGGACAGAGACTTGGCAGTTCTTC. Translating it yields CASSLIGTETWQFF. The chain couples TRBV5-4 to TRBJ2-1; 7 nucleotides line up with TRBD1. CDR3 size: 14 residues. Per the germline V gene, CDR1 is SGHNT and CDR2 is YYREEE (reference sequence). With 1 base clipped from V and 12 bases from J, the junction kept 10 bases outside the gene matches.

This clonotype has a count of ten or more. The chain couples TRBV5-5 to TRBJ2-1; unclear D gene. The germline V and J ends were trimmed by 0 bases and 15 bases, with 16 bases remaining between them. The CDR3 runs to 13 residues. Germline V lookup: CDR1 SGHKS, CDR2 YYEKEE (reference sequence). This chain's CDR3 is CASSLDFGSRLFF. The CDR3 DNA reads as TGTGCCAGCAGCTTGGACTTTGGTAGCCGTCTGTTCTTC.

There are many counts of this clonotype. J is TRBJ2-1 and V is TRBV24-1; TRBD1 matches at 10 bases. The CDR3 runs to 15 residues. Unmatched junction bases numbered 10, after V lost 7 bases and J lost 8 bases. Germline loops: CDR1 KGHDR, CDR2 SFDVKD. The CDR3 nucleotides are TGTGCCACCAGCAAAACCGGGACAGGGGTGGATGAGCAGTTCTTC. Its translation: CATSKTGTGVDEQFF.

CDR3 protein: CAISEAAGLETF. Here the CDR3 DNA reads TGTGCCATCAGTGAGGCTGCAGGATTAGAGACCTTC. The rearrangement uses TRBV10-3 and TRBJ1-2; D is ambiguous. This CDR3 has 12 residues. Germline CDR1 reads ENHRY; CDR2 reads SYGVKD. V gave up 2 bases and J gave up 14 bases, with 15 bases separating them.

The chain recombines TRBV19 with TRBJ2-7; 12 nucleotides match TRBD2. Trimming removed 5 bases from V and 3 bases from J; junction bases left unmatched: 5. CDR3 length: 15 amino acids. CDR1 and CDR2 (germline): LNHDA, SQIVND (reference sequence). CDR3 region: CASSEGLAGYYEQYF. The CDR3 nucleotides are TGTGCCAGTAGTGAAGGACTAGCGGGGTACTACGAGCAGTACTTC.

As concerns this clonotype: One end of the junction does not line up with germline, which may come from a read error. The J gene is TRBJ2-1, the V gene TRBV14; D ambiguous. The CDR3 covers 11 residues. Germline values: CDR1 SGHDN, CDR2 FVKESK. CDR3 DNA sequence: TGTGCCAGCAGCCATGCCAATCAGCAGTTCTTC. It yields the protein CASSHANQQFF. Full variable domain (rest looked up from reference TRBV14 and TRBJ2-1): EAGVTQFPSHSVIEKGQTVTLRCDPISGHDNLYWYRRVMGKEIKFLLHFVKESKQDESGMPNNRFLAERTGGTYSTLKVQPAELEDSGVYFCASSHANQQFFGPGTRLTVL.

This clonotype has a count of ten or more. The CDR3 region has the DNA TGTGCCAGCAGCCCCTGGGACAGTTACAATGAGCAGTTCTTC. Translating it yields CASSPWDSYNEQFF. The chain is built from TRBV9 and TRBJ2-1, with 7 bases identical to TRBD1. CDR3 length equals 14 residues. V trimming: 4 bases; J trimming: 4 bases; junction bases outside the gene matches: 5. Looked up from germline, CDR1 is SGDLS and CDR2 is YYNGEE. Filled out from reference TRBV9 and TRBJ2-1, the complete variable domain reads DSGVTQTPKHLITATGQRVTLRCSPRSGDLSVYWYQQSLDQGLQFLIQYYNGEERAKGNILERFSAQQFPDLHSELNLSSLELGDSALYFCASSPWDSYNEQFFGPGTRLTVL.

On this clonotype itself: A single base separates this from a much larger clone, so it may be a read error. The rearrangement uses TRBV20-1 and TRBJ1-3; D may be TRBD1 (5 bases). The germline gives CDR1 DFQATT, CDR2 SNEGSKA (reference sequence). The CDR3 is 14 amino acids. CDR3 DNA: TGCACTGCTAGAGGGGTTCCCCCTGGAAACACCATATATTTT. Its translation is CTARGVPPGNTIYF.

The table lists this clonotype with a few counts. The chain links TRBV24-1 to TRBJ2-5; D possibly matches TRBD1 or TRBD2 (6 bases each). CDR3 size: 15 residues. Germline CDR1 is KGHDR and CDR2 is SFDVKD. Deletions cut 5 bases from V and 4 bases from J, with 16 bases between. CDR3 residues: CATSAAGGPTETQYF. For the CDR3, the DNA is TGTGCCACCAGTGCTGCCGGGGGCCCTACAGAGACCCAGTACTTC.

This chain joins TRBV3-1 and TRBJ1-1, with D possibly being TRBD1 (6 bases). V shed 4 bases and J shed 1 base, with 13 bases lying between them. This CDR3 is 15 amino acids long. Germline V gives CDR1 LGHDT, CDR2 YNNKEL (reference sequence). The DNA for the CDR3 is TGTGCCAGCAGCCGTCTGGGGGGCGCGAACACTGAAGCTTTCTTT. Protein: CASSRLGGANTEAFF.

For this clonotype: A clone one base away is much larger, so this may be a read error. The chain has TRBV19 and TRBJ2-3; perhaps TRBD1 as D (6 bases). Germline V CDR1 and CDR2: LNHDA, SQIVND (reference sequence). V lost 4 bases and J 1 base, leaving 12 bases between the germline ends. This CDR3 comprises 15 residues. CDR3 bases: TGTGCCAGTAGTAAGGCAGGGACACGCACAGATACGCAGTATTTT. Its translation: CASSKAGTRTDTQYF.

This clonotype occurred many times. The genes are TRBV4-1 and TRBJ2-2, with D unresolved. V lost 5 bases, J lost 5 bases, and 15 bases lay in between. Germline V gene sequence: CDR1 MGHRA, CDR2 YSYEKL. This CDR3 has 15 residues. CDR3 region: CASSLETLRTGELFF. The CDR3 DNA reads TGCGCCAGCAGCTTAGAGACCCTTCGGACCGGGGAGCTGTTTTTT.

This clonotype came up many times. The CDR3 DNA follows: TGTGCCAGCAGTTACAGGGTCAACCAGAAGACCCAGTACTTC. This codes for CASSYRVNQKTQYF. The chain carries TRBV6-5 and TRBJ2-5; D not certain. V shed 2 bases and J shed 6 bases, with 13 bases lying between them. CDR3 length: 14 residues. From germline, CDR1 is MNHEY and CDR2 SVGAGI.

This rearrangement joins TRBV4-1 to TRBJ1-5, with 7 nucleotides matching TRBD1. CDR1 is MGHRA, CDR2 YSYEKL, per germline. The V segment lost 5 bases and the J segment 7 bases; nucleotides outside the gene matches: 5. The CDR3 totals 13 residues. The CDR3 bases are TGCGCCAGCAGCGACAGGGTTGAGCAGCCCCAGCATTTT. Protein: CASSDRVEQPQHF.

The sample holds many counts of this clonotype. V and J are TRBV5-1 and TRBJ2-3; 9 positions match TRBD1. Germline CDR1 and CDR2: SGHRS and YFSETQ. With 4 bases clipped from V and 4 bases from J, the junction kept 7 bases outside the gene matches. CDR3 length: 15 amino acids. The CDR3 region has the DNA TGCGCCAGCAGCAGGGGACAGGGAGGCCCAGATACGCAGTATTTT. Amino acids: CASSRGQGGPDTQYF. Drawing the rest from reference TRBV5-1 and TRBJ2-3, the complete variable domain is KAGVTQTPRYLIKTRGQQVTLSCSPISGHRSVSWYQQTPGQGLQFLFEYFSETQRNKGNFPGRFSGRQFSNSRSEMNVSTLELGDSALYLCASSRGQGGPDTQYFGPGTRLTVL.